The clone carrying this T cell receptor (beta chain) was recorded once. Its antigen is unknown. There were healthy Caucasian individuals from Russia, aged roughly 6 to 95, serving as donors. Each donor's blood draw was around 9.2 milliliters of peripheral blood. From germline, CDR1 is SGHTA and CDR2 FQGNSA. The CDR3 sequence is 14 residues long. Trimming took 3 bases from V and 6 from J; bases not matched to a gene: 2. The data originate from a study of blood T cells in healthy people across ages. The study's findings and limits: Both naive CD4+ cell counts and diversity were greater in long-lived donors than in aged donors.

Sample-barcoded 5' priming and a J-beta primer mix drove a second PCR of 7 to 11 cycles. Each cDNA molecule was tagged by a template-switch adaptor with 12 random nucleotides. TCRdb reprocessed the 5' RACE reads with MiXCR, giving one entry per CDR3 protein. The sample includes approximately 940,000 distinct CDR3 sequences, under 50% seen only once; the top ten take over 10%. The chain uses TRBV7-2 and TRBJ2-3; 11 bases line up with TRBD2. This receptor was identified in a man aged 25 to 45 in good health. Input material: blood. The CDR3 region is CASSLASGGDTQYF. Written as DNA, the CDR3 is TGTGCCAGCAGCTTGGCTAGCGGGGGGGATACGCAGTATTTT.